The text below deals with one T cell receptor (beta chain). Its target is not known. This sample is drawn from a study of cytomegalovirus exposure and HLA in healthy donors. V shed 6 bases and J shed 7 bases, with 15 bases lying between them. Germline V gene sequence: CDR1 SQVTM, CDR2 ANQGSEA. CDR3 size: 12 residues. Primers: 60 Vbeta forward and 13 Jbeta reverse. Method: immunoSEQ multiplex PCR; TCRdb's copy keeps in-frame clones and lacks some. Of under 200,000 clones in the sample, roughly 84% were seen once. Study results and limitations: It is likely that the observed cluster of highly shared sequence variants was a sequencing artifact.

This chain uses TRBV29-1 with TRBJ1-1; D may be TRBD1 (6 bases). The sequenced material came from PBMCs. The source of this sequence is a man between 25 and 39 years old in good health and CMV-seropositive. This CDR3 reads CSVNRGGVEAFF. The CDR3 bases are TGCAGCGTCAATAGGGGGGGCGTTGAAGCTTTCTTT.